The 28 T cell receptor beta chains below come from one sample, sequenced in a study of CD8+ T cells in alopecia areata. Sequencing templates came from extracted RNA that was reverse transcribed into cDNA. Data came from immunoSEQ multiplex PCR; TCRdb stores just in-frame clones and leaves some out. This table holds some 100,000 clones, 35% to 40% found once. The material sequenced was CD4+ T cells sorted from blood. The receptors were sampled from a human donor with alopecia areata.

There are a few counts of this clone. The V and J genes are TRBV13 and TRBJ1-3, with D unresolved. The ends were cut back, 3 bases at V and 4 bases at J, with 1 base in the middle. This CDR3 spans 11 amino acids. Germline values: CDR1 PRHDT, CDR2 FYEKMQ (reference sequence). CDR3 amino acids: CASSLGNTIYF. CDR3 DNA: TGTGCCAGCAGCTTGGGAAACACCATATATTTT.

The V gene is TRBV27, the J gene TRBJ1-4, with TRBD1 as a possible D gene (6 bases). The CDR3 is made up of 16 amino acids. Germline-derived CDR1 and CDR2 are MNHEY and SMNVEV (reference sequence). The V and J ends lost 2 bases and 7 bases respectively, with 17 bases between them. The CDR3 coding sequence is TGTGCCAGCAGTTTAGGAGACAGGCCTTTGGGTGAAAAACTGTTTTTT. Translating it yields CASSLGDRPLGEKLFF.

This clone was recorded a few times. The rearrangement joins TRBV29-1 to TRBJ2-7, with TRBD1 as a possible D gene (7 bases). This CDR3 is built from 13 residues. V shed 4 bases and J shed 6 bases, with 16 bases lying between them. The germline gives CDR1 SQVTM, CDR2 ANQGSEA. The CDR3 reads CSVVRQGGGEQYF. CDR3 nucleotides: TGCAGCGTTGTGAGGCAGGGGGGCGGCGAGCAGTACTTC.

The chain joins TRBV2 to TRBJ1-1; the match to TRBD1 covers 8 bases. The CDR3 spans 15 residues. CDR1 is SNHLY, CDR2 FYNNEI, per germline. The J segment lost 5 bases and the V segment lost 4 bases, leaving 9 bases of the junction unmatched. CDR3 amino acids: CASSGSDRAGTEAFF. The CDR3 region has the DNA TGTGCCAGCAGTGGCTCGGACAGGGCAGGGACTGAAGCTTTCTTT.

The chain is built from TRBV6-6 and TRBJ2-7; 10 bases are a match to TRBD1. The V and J ends lost 5 bases and 2 bases, in that order; junction bases with no gene match: 6. The CDR3 totals 15 residues. The germline V gene encodes CDR1 MNHNY and CDR2 SVGAGI (reference sequence). The CDR3: CASSPRDRGPYEQYF. For the CDR3, the DNA is TGTGCCAGCAGTCCCCGGGACAGGGGACCCTACGAGCAGTACTTC.

For this clone: The sample has other DNA sequences that encode this CDR3 too. The CDR3 reads CSVEGQMNTEAFF. CDR3 nucleotides: TGCAGCGTGGAGGGACAGATGAACACTGAAGCTTTCTTT. The chain couples TRBV29-1 to TRBJ1-1; TRBD1 agrees at 7 bases. The trim removed 6 bases at V and 0 bases at J, leaving 4 bases unmatched. Germline assignment: CDR1 SQVTM and CDR2 ANQGSEA. This CDR3 is built from 13 residues.

This clone was counted a few times. The V call is TRBV7-9, the J call TRBJ1-1; TRBD1 matches at 9 bases. With V trimmed by 7 bases and J by 7 bases, 16 bases remained unmatched. Germline lookup yields CDR1 SEHNR and CDR2 FQNEAQ (reference sequence). The CDR3 is 16 residues long. CDR3 DNA: TGTGCCAGCAAAAGCACAGGGGGCTTAAGTTTGAGTGAAGCTTTCTTT. Translating gives CASKSTGGLSLSEAFF.

The CDR3 bases are TGTGCCAGCAGCCAAGATCAGGGGTTCCAAGAGACCCAGTACTTC. Amino acid sequence: CASSQDQGFQETQYF. The chain uses TRBV4-2 and TRBJ2-5, with D possibly TRBD1 on 6 matching bases. Trimming stripped 0 bases from V and 1 base from J, with 9 bases between. Germline CDR1 and CDR2: LGHNA and YNFKEQ. This CDR3 is 15 amino acids long.

The chain is built from TRBV6-5 and TRBJ2-5; D gene uncertain. The CDR3 extends over 15 amino acids. Trimming shortened V by 4 bases and J by 1 base, and 13 bases separated the two germline ends. CDR1 is MNHEY, CDR2 SVGAGI, per germline. CDR3 region: CASSLGGASQETQYF. The CDR3 nucleotides read TGTGCCAGCAGTTTGGGCGGAGCCTCCCAAGAGACCCAGTACTTC.

The V gene is TRBV29-1, the J gene TRBJ2-3, with a possible D match to TRBD1 (6 bases). Germline V gene sequence: CDR1 SQVTM, CDR2 ANQGSEA. CDR3 size: 11 residues. The CDR3 DNA is TGCACCGGTTACAGGGCAGATACGCAGTATTTT. It codes for CTGYRADTQYF.

The gene calls are TRBV29-1 and TRBJ2-5; 7 nucleotides match TRBD2. The germline gives CDR1 SQVTM, CDR2 ANQGSEA. The trim removed 7 bases at V and 4 bases at J, leaving 3 bases unmatched. This CDR3 contains 11 residues. The CDR3 coding sequence is TGCAGCGGGGGGGGTGGAGAGACCCAGTACTTC. Protein sequence: CSGGGGETQYF.

The rearrangement uses TRBV30 and TRBJ2-5; 9 bases map to TRBD1. The germline V gene encodes CDR1 GTSNPN and CDR2 SVGIG (reference sequence). The CDR3 length is 15 residues. V lost 2 bases to trimming and J lost 4 bases; unmatched junction nucleotides: 8. CDR3 sequence: CAWSTHGTGRETQYF. CDR3 nucleotides: TGTGCCTGGAGTACCCACGGGACAGGGCGAGAGACCCAGTACTTC.

This clone was detected a few times. The chain joins TRBV29-1 to TRBJ2-1; D could derive from TRBD1 or TRBD2 (6 bases each). The CDR3 length is 14 residues. Germline CDR1 and CDR2: SQVTM and ANQGSEA. V lost 7 bases and J 7 bases, leaving 20 bases between the germline ends. The CDR3 region has the DNA TGCAGCGCCTTCGGGACACCTCGGGGGAATGAGCAGTTCTTC. It specifies CSAFGTPRGNEQFF.

About this clone itself: A much larger clone differs from this one at a single base, so this may be a read error. The sample holds other DNA sequences that translate to the same CDR3. The chain carries TRBV7-2 and TRBJ2-7; D ambiguous. Germline loops: CDR1 SGHTA, CDR2 FQGNSA. Trimming left V 3 bases short and J 1 base short, with 1 base between. The CDR3 has 11 residues. DNA of the CDR3: TGTGCCAGCAGCTTGTCCTACGAGCAGTACTTC. Its translation is CASSLSYEQYF.

CDR3 loop: CASRGEYEQYF. The DNA of the CDR3 is TGTGCCAGCAGGGGGGAATACGAGCAGTACTTC. The J gene is TRBJ2-7, the V gene TRBV6-6; D tentatively fits TRBD1 or TRBD2 (5 bases each). In germline, CDR1 is MNHNY, CDR2 SVGAGI (reference sequence). V was clipped by 6 bases and J by 4 bases, with 7 bases between them. The CDR3 loop spans 11 amino acids.

This sequence joins TRBV7-2 and TRBJ2-7; 10 bases match TRBD2. With 5 bases clipped from V and 4 bases from J, the junction kept 17 bases outside the gene matches. Germline CDR1 and CDR2: SGHTA and FQGNSA. The CDR3 is 18 residues long. In nucleotides, the CDR3 is TGTGCCAGCAGCCCCTGGCCTAGCGGGAGATGGGACGGTTACGAGCAGTACTTC. Translation gives CASSPWPSGRWDGYEQYF.

This chain links TRBV5-1 with TRBJ2-5; 7 bases map to TRBD2. Trimming at V came to 0 bases and at J to 3 bases, leaving 2 bases not matched to a gene. Germline V gene data show CDR1 as SGHRS and CDR2 as YFSETQ. This CDR3 spans 14 amino acids. The CDR3 protein is CASSLVLAEETQYF. CDR3 bases: TGCGCCAGCAGCTTGGTTCTAGCGGAAGAGACCCAGTACTTC.

The chain combines TRBV25-1 with TRBJ2-5; D perhaps matches TRBD1 (6 bases). Per the germline V gene, CDR1 is MGHDK and CDR2 is SYGVNS. With 5 bases removed from V and 6 bases from J, the gap between germline ends came to 13 bases. The CDR3 is made up of 13 amino acids. This CDR3 reads CASSLGAAQTQYF. CDR3 in DNA: TGTGCCAGCAGTTTGGGGGCGGCACAGACCCAGTACTTC.

V usage is TRBV2 and J usage is TRBJ2-3; tentatively, D is TRBD2 (5 bases). Germline V CDR1 and CDR2: SNHLY, FYNNEI. V was trimmed by 2 bases and J by 0 bases, leaving 12 bases between them. The CDR3 is 16 residues long. CDR3 protein: CASSERGIASTDTQYF. The CDR3 DNA reads as TGTGCCAGCAGTGAACGGGGAATAGCGAGCACAGATACGCAGTATTTT. Supplemented by reference TRBV2 and TRBJ2-3, the full variable domain reads EPEVTQTPSHQVTQMGQEVILRCVPISNHLYFYWYRQILGQKVEFLVSFYNNEISEKSEIFDDQFSVERPDGSNFTLKIRSTKLEDSAMYFCASSERGIASTDTQYFGPGTRLTVL.

This clone was found a few times. The rearrangement links TRBV29-1 to TRBJ2-6; the D is unclear. Germline CDR1 is SQVTM and CDR2 is ANQGSEA. CDR3 length: 17 residues. The germline V and J ends were trimmed by 4 bases and 0 bases, with 16 bases remaining between them. CDR3 sequence: CSVAAGWLPSGANVLTF. In nucleotides, the CDR3 is TGCAGCGTTGCTGCCGGGTGGTTGCCCTCTGGGGCCAACGTCCTGACTTTC.

The chain couples TRBV4-1 to TRBJ2-7, with unresolved D. This CDR3 spans 15 amino acids. Trimming removed 2 bases at V and 0 bases at J, with 11 bases between. Germline V gene sequence: CDR1 MGHRA, CDR2 YSYEKL. This CDR3 is CASSQRVASSYEQYF. In nucleotides, the CDR3 is TGCGCCAGCAGCCAAAGGGTGGCGAGCTCCTACGAGCAGTACTTC.

The chain links TRBV15 to TRBJ2-5, with 7 positions matching TRBD1. V shed 0 bases and J 5 bases; nucleotides not matched to a gene: 6. The germline V gene has CDR1 LNHNV and CDR2 YYDKDF (reference sequence). This CDR3 contains 15 residues. This CDR3 is CATSRDQDRRETQYF. The CDR3 DNA follows: TGTGCCACCAGCAGAGATCAGGACAGGAGGGAGACCCAGTACTTC. The full variable domain, rest sourced from reference TRBV15 and TRBJ2-5, is DAMVIQNPRYQVTQFGKPVTLSCSQTLNHNVMYWYQQKSSQAPKLLFHYYDKDFNNEADTPDNFQSRRPNTSFCFLDIRSPGLGDTAMYLCATSRDQDRRETQYFGPGTRLLVL.

The chain employs TRBV28 and TRBJ2-3, with D unresolved. From germline, CDR1 is MDHEN and CDR2 SYDVKM. V lost 3 bases to trimming and J lost 4 bases, with 2 bases between them. This CDR3 has 11 residues. This CDR3 is CASSLADTQYF. CDR3 in DNA: TGTGCCAGCAGTTTGGCAGATACGCAGTATTTT.

The chain employs TRBV12-5 and TRBJ1-2, with unresolved D. V was trimmed by 0 bases and J by 2 bases, leaving 13 bases between them. The CDR3 runs 16 residues. Germline V gene sequence: CDR1 LGHNT, CDR2 FRNRAP. The CDR3 coding sequence is TGTGCTAGTGGTTTGGTAACACACTCCGTAAACTATGGCTACACCTTC. This sequence encodes CASGLVTHSVNYGYTF.

This clone was found a few times. V is TRBV29-1 and J is TRBJ2-7; tentatively, D is TRBD1 or TRBD2 (5 bases each). Trimming left V 7 bases short and J 0 bases short, with 16 bases between. Germline lookup yields CDR1 SQVTM and CDR2 ANQGSEA. The CDR3 has 14 residues. The DNA of the CDR3 is TGCAGCGCCTTGGGGACGTCGAGCTCCTACGAGCAGTACTTC. Its translation: CSALGTSSSYEQYF.

V is TRBV27 and J is TRBJ2-7; D remains ambiguous. Germline V gives CDR1 MNHEY, CDR2 SMNVEV (reference sequence). V was pared by 4 bases and J by 2 bases, with 9 bases between. The CDR3 sequence is 13 residues long. CDR3 nucleotides: TGTGCCAGCAGTTCCTCACCAACCTACGAGCAGTACTTC. It codes for CASSSSPTYEQYF.

This clone came up a few times. The chain links TRBV29-1 to TRBJ2-7; 10 bases fit TRBD1. CDR3 length equals 13 residues. J lost 6 bases, V lost 4 bases, and 6 bases had no gene match. Germline assignment: CDR1 SQVTM and CDR2 ANQGSEA. The CDR3 DNA sequence: TGCAGCGTTGCCTGGACAGGGGGATCCGAGCAGTACTTC. Its translation: CSVAWTGGSEQYF.

The chain couples TRBV27 to TRBJ1-4; no clear D gene. CDR1 is MNHEY and CDR2 is SMNVEV in the germline V gene (reference sequence). The CDR3 spans 15 residues. V lost 5 bases and J lost 2, with 12 bases in between. CDR3 loop: CASSLYPTTNEKLFF. The CDR3 DNA reads as TGTGCCAGCAGTCTCTACCCGACCACTAATGAAAAACTGTTTTTT.